This T cell receptor (beta chain) was found in a study of blood T cells in healthy people across ages. Then a second PCR, running roughly 7 to 12 cycles, was carried out with a sample-barcoded 5' primer and a J-beta primer mix. TCRdb re-derived calls from the 5' RACE reads in MiXCR, one entry per CDR3 protein. The sample has 790,000 or so distinct CDR3 sequences; about 61% are singletons. With regard to this clonotype: Its cognate antigen is unknown.

Germline values: CDR1 DFQATT, CDR2 SNEGSKA (reference sequence). Trimming took 0 bases from V and 9 from J; bases not matched to a gene: 15. CDR3 length: 18 amino acids. Study-level points and caveats: Because sorting was not performed, PBMCs prevented conclusive naive versus antigen-experienced comparison. Diversity estimated from one million T cells was considered an underestimate.

It was approximately 10 milliliters of peripheral blood that were drawn from each donor. Sequenced material: blood. The TCR comes from a middle-aged man in good health. The rearrangement links TRBV20-1 to TRBJ2-1; 12 positions agree with TRBD2. The CDR3 nucleotides are TGCAGTGCTAGAGATACCTCCGGACTAGCGGGAAGTCTGAGTGAGCAGTTCTTC. This codes for CSARDTSGLAGSLSEQFF.